This TCR beta chain was retrieved from a study of blood T cell repertoires in COVID-19. Study in general: The origin of the acute and convalescent COVID-19 samples was the United States, Italy and Spain. From T cells, B-cell-depleted T cells, or PBMCs came the material, which was cDNA or gDNA.

Methods used by the authors: Reference gene primers were amplified, and this amplification served to estimate nucleated cell counts. Some clones are missing from TCRdb's copy, which holds only in-frame ones; the method was immunoSEQ multiplex PCR. That table gives V, J and clone size, and the DNA gave D and trimming. Counted here are approximately 41,000 clones, around 85% occurring once; the ten biggest clones make up roughly 40%. The material sequenced was peripheral blood. This clonotype was obtained from a middle-aged man with active or convalescent COVID-19.

The CDR3 DNA sequence: TGCGCCAGCAGCCCCTCGGGACAGGGCACCGGGGAGCTGTTTTTT. Protein: CASSPSGQGTGELFF. The chain couples TRBV4-1 to TRBJ2-2; 9 bases map to TRBD1. Unmatched junction bases numbered 4, after V lost 4 bases and J lost 4 bases. This CDR3 comprises 15 residues. Germline V lookup: CDR1 MGHRA, CDR2 YSYEKL.